The sequence of this TCR beta chain was determined in a study of blood T cell repertoires in COVID-19. About the research overall: Acute-phase and convalescent COVID-19 samples originated in the United States, Italy and Spain.

In the original analysis: The authors estimated nucleated cell counts from reference gene primer amplification. The data were produced by immunoSEQ multiplex PCR, yet TCRdb's version contains in-frame clones alone and is incomplete. V and J calls and clone size are copied from that table; D and trimming were computed from the DNA. The sample yields about 73,000 clones, approximately 84% seen once. The CDR3 runs to 18 residues. Trimming shortened V by 5 bases and J by 1 base, and 18 bases separated the two germline ends. CDR1 and CDR2 (germline): LNHNV, YYDKDF (reference sequence). Sequencing was performed on peripheral blood. This sequence originates from a human donor in a cohort sampled during active COVID-19. V gene TRBV15 combines with J gene TRBJ1-6; D unclear. The DNA for the CDR3 is TGTGCCACCAGCCACCGCCCCCAGCCAGGATCCTATAATTCACCCCTCCACTTT. Translating it yields CATSHRPQPGSYNSPLHF.